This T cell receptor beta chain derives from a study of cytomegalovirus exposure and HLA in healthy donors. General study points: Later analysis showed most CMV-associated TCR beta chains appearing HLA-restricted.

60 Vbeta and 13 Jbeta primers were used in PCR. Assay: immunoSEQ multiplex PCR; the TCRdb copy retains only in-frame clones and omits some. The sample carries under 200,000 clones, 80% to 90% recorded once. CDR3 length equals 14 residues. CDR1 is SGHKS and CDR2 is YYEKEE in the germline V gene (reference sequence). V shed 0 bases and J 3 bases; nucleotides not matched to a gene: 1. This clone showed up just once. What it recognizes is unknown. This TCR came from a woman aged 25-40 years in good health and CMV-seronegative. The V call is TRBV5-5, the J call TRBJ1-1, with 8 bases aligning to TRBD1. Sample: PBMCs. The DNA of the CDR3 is TGTGCCAGCAGCTTGGCGACAGGGGACACTGAAGCTTTCTTT. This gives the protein CASSLATGDTEAFF.